This T cell receptor (beta chain) is from a study of T cell responses to AZD1222 COVID-19 vaccine. Overall study findings and caveats: A mostly white British donor set with more females was recruited, and clonal diversity was possibly underestimated.

As for this clone: Its antigen is not known.

Sequencing was performed with immunoSEQ multiplex PCR; in TCRdb, only in-frame clones are kept and a portion is missing. The table lists fewer than 100,000 clones, 85% to 90% of them singletons. This clonotype was sampled from an adult who received the AZD1222 COVID-19 vaccine. Sequencing was performed on peripheral blood, taken 28 days after the second AZD1222 dose.

The CDR3 spells CASSSASGVRTDTQYF. The DNA for the CDR3 is TGTGCCAGCAGCTCGGCGAGCGGGGTTCGCACAGATACGCAGTATTTT. The chain is built from TRBV5-4 and TRBJ2-3; TRBD2 matches at 7 bases. CDR1 is SGHNT, CDR2 YYREEE, per germline (reference sequence). CDR3 length equals 16 residues. Unmatched junction bases numbered 8, after V lost 3 bases and J lost 1 base.